These 15 T cell receptor beta chains were all obtained from the same sample, sequenced in a study of monozygotic twins with inflammatory bowel disease. Reanalyzing the 5' RACE reads, TCRdb keeps one entry per CDR3 protein, without DNA. Here the sample table reports about 160,000 distinct CDR3 sequences. Sample: blood. The receptors were sampled from a human donor with ulcerative colitis or Crohn's disease, or a healthy co-twin of an affected twin (not recorded which).

The chain uses TRBV5-6 and TRBJ1-2; TCRdb's D call of TRBD1 is untestable without DNA. This CDR3 has 13 amino acids. Looked up from germline, CDR1 is SGHDT and CDR2 is YYEEEE. CDR3 protein: CASSSDRASGYTF.

The chain recombines TRBV11-2 with TRBJ2-7; with no DNA, the TCRdb D assignment of TRBD2 cannot be verified. CDR1 is SGHAT and CDR2 is FQNNGV in the germline V gene. CDR3 size: 16 residues. CDR3 in amino acids: CASSLGTITSSYEQYF.

This rearrangement joins TRBV7-2 to TRBJ2-2. Germline CDR1 reads SGHTA; CDR2 reads FQGNSA. This CDR3 spans 15 amino acids. CDR3 residues: CASSLRPANTGELFF.

The genes are TRBV11-2 and TRBJ2-1; the D gene TCRdb calls, TRBD2, cannot be checked with no DNA. This CDR3 is built from 14 residues. Germline lookup yields CDR1 SGHAT and CDR2 FQNNGV. This chain's CDR3 is CASSPSGPYNEQFF.

The CDR3 sequence is CAISDRGQLFQYF. This chain uses TRBV10-3 with TRBJ2-4; TCRdb outputs TRBD1, but without DNA this stays unchecked. CDR3 length equals 13 residues. Germline CDR1 and CDR2: ENHRY and SYGVKD.

The gene calls are TRBV5-1 and TRBJ1-4; the TRBD1 assignment by TCRdb is unverifiable without DNA. This CDR3 is 16 amino acids long. Per germline, CDR1 SGHRS and CDR2 YFSETQ. CDR3 sequence: CASSLDRGKFDEKLFF.

The rearrangement links TRBV5-4 to TRBJ2-1. The CDR3 runs to 14 residues. The germline V gene encodes CDR1 SGHNT and CDR2 YYREEE (reference sequence). The chain's CDR3 is CASSTVGAGDEQFF.

V is TRBV5-1 and J is TRBJ2-3; TCRdb calls TRBD2, which cannot be checked without DNA. From germline, CDR1 is SGHRS and CDR2 YFSETQ. The CDR3 runs 16 residues. The CDR3 loop is CASSFPSGGATDTQYF.

The CDR3: CASSSLTWRETQYF. V usage is TRBV5-1 and J usage is TRBJ2-5; there is no DNA to check the TCRdb D call of TRBD2. This CDR3 contains 14 residues. Germline assignment: CDR1 SGHRS and CDR2 YFSETQ.

This rearrangement joins TRBV12-3 or TRBV12-4 to TRBJ1-1. This CDR3 comprises 15 residues. CDR3 sequence reads: CASSLTQGWDTEAFF.

The chain has TRBV7-2 and TRBJ1-4; lacking DNA, the TRBD1 call made by TCRdb goes unchecked. The length of the CDR3 is 15 residues. Germline V gene sequence: CDR1 SGHTA, CDR2 FQGNSA. The CDR3 here is CASTQRTGRNEKLFF.

The chain is built from TRBV5-1 and TRBJ2-1; TCRdb selects TRBD1, and the lack of DNA leaves this call unchecked. Germline assignment: CDR1 SGHRS and CDR2 YFSETQ. CDR3 length: 16 residues. The CDR3 sequence: CASSLDGNRDYNEQFF. The entire variable domain, with the rest obtained from reference TRBV5-1 and TRBJ2-1, is as follows: KAGVTQTPRYLIKTRGQQVTLSCSPISGHRSVSWYQQTPGQGLQFLFEYFSETQRNKGNFPGRFSGRQFSNSRSEMNVSTLELGDSALYLCASSLDGNRDYNEQFFGPGTRLTVL.

The rearrangement joins TRBV19 to TRBJ1-2. The CDR3 is 13 residues long. Per germline, CDR1 LNHDA and CDR2 SQIVND (reference sequence). CDR3 amino acids: CASRAQGGNGYTF.

The chain employs TRBV2 and TRBJ1-1. The CDR3 is 18 amino acids. Germline V gene sequence: CDR1 SNHLY, CDR2 FYNNEI. This chain's CDR3 is CASSRSATAWNGNTEAFF.

The chain carries TRBV21-1 and TRBJ2-7; TCRdb returns TRBD2, unconfirmable since there is no DNA. TRBV21-1 counts as a pseudogene. CDR3 size: 16 residues. The CDR3: CASSKAGASRSYEQYF.